These 28 T cell receptor beta chains share one sample of origin, sequenced in a study of T cells in localized non-small cell lung cancer. Profiling relied on immunoSEQ multiplex PCR, and the TCRdb table lists in-frame clones only, not all of them. The repertoire holds fewer than 30,000 clones, with 80% to 95% as singletons. Sequenced material: peripheral blood, taken before any cancer treatment. The receptors were gathered from a woman between 40 and 69 years old with stage I lung adenocarcinoma.

The chain is built from TRBV28 and TRBJ2-1; the match to TRBD2 covers 9 bases. Trimming took 7 bases from V and 7 from J; bases not matched to a gene: 8. CDR3 length equals 14 residues. The V gene's germline CDR1 is MDHEN and CDR2 SYDVKM. In nucleotides, the CDR3 is TGTGCCAGCACCGCCCTAGCGGGGAGGAATGAGCAGTTCTTC. This encodes CASTALAGRNEQFF.

The chain combines TRBV7-6 with TRBJ2-5; D uncertain. Trimming stripped 4 bases from V and 2 bases from J, with 8 bases between. Germline V CDR1 and CDR2: SGHVS, FNYEAQ. The CDR3 length is 13 residues. The chain's CDR3 is CASSSGPQETQYF. For the CDR3, the DNA is TGTGCCAGCAGCTCCGGGCCGCAAGAGACCCAGTACTTC.

The gene calls are TRBV2 and TRBJ1-1; D unclear. With 6 bases removed from V and 3 bases from J, the gap between germline ends came to 8 bases. This CDR3 has 12 residues. Germline CDR1 reads SNHLY; CDR2 reads FYNNEI. CDR3 nucleotide sequence: TGTGCCAGCAGCAGTGGGGACACTGAAGCTTTCTTT. Residues: CASSSGDTEAFF.

This CDR3 reads CATSRDHVDRGPGYTF. The CDR3 DNA reads TGTGCCACCAGCAGAGATCACGTGGATCGGGGGCCCGGCTACACCTTC. The rearrangement links TRBV15 to TRBJ1-2; D is perhaps TRBD1 (6 bases). This CDR3 has 16 residues. The germline CDR1 and CDR2 sequences are LNHNV and YYDKDF (reference sequence). Trimming removed 0 bases at V and 8 bases at J, with 19 bases between.

The chain uses TRBV5-1 and TRBJ1-5; tentative D call: TRBD1 (5 bases). The germline gives CDR1 SGHRS, CDR2 YFSETQ. V was clipped by 5 bases and J by 9 bases, with 12 bases between them. CDR3 length equals 12 residues. CDR3 nucleotides: TGCGCCAGCAGTTACAGGTCCCGGCCCCAGCATTTT. This gives the protein CASSYRSRPQHF.

The chain has TRBV19 and TRBJ1-5, with 9 bases lining up with TRBD1. The length of the CDR3 is 17 residues. Germline V gene data show CDR1 as LNHDA and CDR2 as SQIVND (reference sequence). V shed 5 bases, J shed 2 bases, and the junction held 10 bases outside the gene matches. CDR3 coding DNA: TGTGCCAGTAGTGTCCACAGGGGGCAGAAAGGCAATCAGCCCCAGCATTTT. Its protein is CASSVHRGQKGNQPQHF.

In its sample, this clone was seen a few times. The rearrangement joins TRBV27 to TRBJ2-7; tentatively, D is TRBD1 (6 bases). The length of the CDR3 is 14 residues. The V gene's germline CDR1 is MNHEY and CDR2 SMNVEV (reference sequence). V lost 5 bases to trimming and J lost 0 bases, with 11 bases between them. The CDR3 loop reads CASSPQGSSYEQYF. The CDR3 region has the DNA TGTGCCAGCAGTCCCCAGGGGAGCTCCTACGAGCAGTACTTC.

V and J are TRBV7-2 and TRBJ2-1; 8 bases are a match to TRBD2. The CDR3 sequence is 16 residues long. Germline trimming cut 3 bases from V and 4 bases from J; bases unmatched to any gene: 8. Germline CDR1 reads SGHTA; CDR2 reads FQGNSA. CDR3 residues: CASSFVAGRGYNEQFF. The CDR3 DNA follows: TGTGCCAGCAGCTTCGTAGCGGGACGTGGGTACAATGAGCAGTTCTTC.

The chain uses TRBV5-6 and TRBJ1-1, with 9 positions matching TRBD1. Looked up from germline, CDR1 is SGHDT and CDR2 is YYEEEE. The CDR3 length is 14 residues. J gave up 8 bases and V 1 base, and 6 bases lay outside the gene matches. The CDR3 sequence: CASSLLTGGIEAFF. In DNA form, the CDR3 reads TGTGCCAGCAGCTTGTTGACAGGGGGTATAGAAGCTTTCTTT.

The V call is TRBV6-5, the J call TRBJ1-1, with D maybe TRBD1 (5 bases). Trimming stripped 6 bases from V and 1 base from J, with 12 bases between. The germline V gene has CDR1 MNHEY and CDR2 SVGAGI. CDR3 length equals 14 residues. CDR3 coding DNA: TGTGCCAGCAGCCCGCACACAGGGAACACTGAAGCTTTCTTT. It codes for CASSPHTGNTEAFF.

This clone occurred once. The J gene is TRBJ2-3, the V gene TRBV5-1; 8 positions agree with TRBD1. The germline V gene has CDR1 SGHRS and CDR2 YFSETQ. With V trimmed by 5 bases and J by 1 base, 6 bases remained unmatched. This CDR3 has 15 amino acids. CDR3 in DNA: TGCGCCAGCAGTCCGGGACAGGCCGGCACAGATACGCAGTATTTT. Translated, it gives CASSPGQAGTDTQYF.

The chain's CDR3 is CASSPIGRGRDGYTF. The CDR3 DNA sequence: TGTGCCAGCAGCCCCATCGGTAGGGGGCGGGATGGCTACACCTTC. The chain uses TRBV7-3 and TRBJ1-2, with 7 bases aligning to TRBD1. CDR1 SGHTA and CDR2 FQGTGA come from the germline V gene. CDR3 length: 15 amino acids. The V and J ends lost 5 bases and 6 bases, in that order; junction bases with no gene match: 12.

The chain recombines TRBV19 with TRBJ1-3, with D possibly matching TRBD1 (5 bases). CDR1 is LNHDA, CDR2 SQIVND, per germline (reference sequence). V lost 6 bases and J lost 0, with 27 bases in between. The CDR3 sequence is 20 residues long. DNA for the CDR3: TGTGCCAGTAGCGGTTCGCGGGTTAGCGCAAAGGGGATCTCTGGAAACACCATATATTTT. It is translated as CASSGSRVSAKGISGNTIYF.

In this sample, this clone turned up once. This chain joins TRBV7-9 and TRBJ1-1, with 8 bases matching TRBD1. Germline CDR1 and CDR2: SEHNR and FQNEAQ (reference sequence). Trimming cost V 5 bases and J 3 bases; bases outside gene matches: 11. The CDR3 runs to 16 residues. In nucleotides, the CDR3 is TGTGCCAGCAGCCCCCAAGACAGGGGCGCACACACTGAAGCTTTCTTT. Translating gives CASSPQDRGAHTEAFF. Supplemented by reference TRBV7-9 and TRBJ1-1, the full variable domain reads DTGVSQNPRHKITKRGQNVTFRCDPISEHNRLYWYRQTLGQGPEFLTYFQNEAQLEKSRLLSDRFSAERPKGSFSTLEIQRTEQGDSAMYLCASSPQDRGAHTEAFFGQGTRLTVV.

This sequence joins TRBV30 and TRBJ1-2; TRBD1 might be the D (6 bases). CDR3 length: 13 residues. V was trimmed by 5 bases and J by 4 bases, leaving 14 bases between them. Germline lookup yields CDR1 GTSNPN and CDR2 SVGIG (reference sequence). DNA for the CDR3: TGTGCCTGGGCGGGGGCCCAGGGCTATGGCTACACCTTC. Residues: CAWAGAQGYGYTF.

This chain links TRBV2 with TRBJ2-7; D remains ambiguous. Trimming took 6 bases from V and 3 from J, leaving 9 bases between them. Germline lookup yields CDR1 SNHLY and CDR2 FYNNEI. CDR3 size: 12 residues. CDR3 loop: CASRRASYEQYF. The DNA of the CDR3 is TGTGCCAGCAGAAGAGCCAGCTACGAGCAGTACTTC.

The chain has TRBV2 and TRBJ1-5; the match to TRBD1 covers 7 bases. This CDR3 spans 16 amino acids. The germline CDR1 and CDR2 sequences are SNHLY and FYNNEI. V was clipped by 2 bases and J by 9 bases; unmatched bases: 13. The CDR3 DNA reads as TGTGCCAGCAGTGAACCACTACAATCGACAGGGCCGCCCCAGCATTTT. Encoded protein: CASSEPLQSTGPPQHF.

This chain links TRBV13 with TRBJ1-2; TRBD1 is a possible D gene (5 bases). The germline gives CDR1 PRHDT, CDR2 FYEKMQ (reference sequence). The CDR3 totals 16 residues. Trimming cost V 5 bases and J 4 bases, with 20 bases left between them. The CDR3 coding sequence is TGTGCCAGCAGCGAAACCGGGACCCAAAGCGGCTATGGCTACACCTTC. Translating gives CASSETGTQSGYGYTF.

The rearrangement uses TRBV7-6 and TRBJ1-5; 8 bases are a match to TRBD1. CDR1 is SGHVS, CDR2 FNYEAQ, per germline. This CDR3 spans 16 amino acids. Unmatched junction bases numbered 8, after V lost 1 base and J lost 6 bases. CDR3 amino acids: CASSLVEQGAIQPQHF. As DNA, the CDR3 is TGTGCCAGCAGCTTAGTCGAGCAGGGGGCGATTCAGCCCCAGCATTTT.

J is TRBJ1-1 and V is TRBV2; D possibly corresponds to TRBD1 (6 bases). Germline V lookup: CDR1 SNHLY, CDR2 FYNNEI. The CDR3 is 14 amino acids. Trimming stripped 3 bases from V and 4 bases from J, with 12 bases between. CDR3: CASSDQGMVTEAFF. CDR3 bases: TGTGCCAGCAGTGATCAGGGGATGGTCACTGAAGCTTTCTTT.

The gene calls are TRBV18 and TRBJ2-2; no reliable D call. Trimming stripped 2 bases from V and 1 base from J, with 5 bases between. The CDR3 length is 14 residues. Germline V lookup: CDR1 KGHSH, CDR2 LQKENI. In DNA form, the CDR3 reads TGTGCCAGCTCACCAGCCAGGAACACCGGGGAGCTGTTTTTT. Translated: CASSPARNTGELFF. Combining the CDR3 with reference TRBV18 and TRBJ2-2 gives the whole variable domain NAGVMQNPRHLVRRRGQEARLRCSPMKGHSHVYWYRQLPEEGLKFMVYLQKENIIDESGMPKERFSAEFPKEGPSILRIQQVVRGDSAAYFCASSPARNTGELFFGEGSRLTVL.

This clone was detected only once. The chain couples TRBV29-1 to TRBJ2-3; D unclear. Germline CDR1 SQVTM, CDR2 ANQGSEA. This CDR3 is 11 amino acids long. V was clipped by 4 bases and J by 4 bases, with 6 bases between them. The CDR3 region is CSVGDPDTQYF. The CDR3 DNA is TGCAGCGTTGGGGATCCAGATACGCAGTATTTT.

V and J are TRBV2 and TRBJ2-2; D possibly matches TRBD1 or TRBD2 (5 bases each). CDR3 size: 13 residues. The V end was cut by 7 bases, the J end by 6 bases, with 12 bases between. The germline V gene encodes CDR1 SNHLY and CDR2 FYNNEI. The CDR3 DNA reads as TGTGCCAGCACTAGAGGGGAAGCCGGGGAGCTGTTTTTT. Protein product: CASTRGEAGELFF.

The rearrangement uses TRBV2 and TRBJ1-2; no firm D call. The CDR3 sequence is 14 residues long. Germline loops: CDR1 SNHLY, CDR2 FYNNEI. V was shortened by 2 bases and J by 3 bases, with 10 bases between the two germline ends. In DNA, the CDR3 is TGTGCCAGCAGTGAACTAGCGGGAGACTATGGCTACACCTTC. Its protein is CASSELAGDYGYTF. Based on the CDR3 plus reference TRBV2 and TRBJ1-2, the full variable domain is EPEVTQTPSHQVTQMGQEVILRCVPISNHLYFYWYRQILGQKVEFLVSFYNNEISEKSEIFDDQFSVERPDGSNFTLKIRSTKLEDSAMYFCASSELAGDYGYTFGSGTRLTVV.

This chain joins TRBV28 and TRBJ1-5; the D gene is possibly TRBD1 (5 bases). Deletions cut 9 bases from V and 3 bases from J, with 9 bases between. Germline V lookup: CDR1 MDHEN, CDR2 SYDVKM. CDR3 size: 12 residues. CDR3 DNA sequence: TGTGCCAGTGGGACGGTCAATCAGCCCCAGCATTTT. It is translated as CASGTVNQPQHF.

The chain employs TRBV11-2 and TRBJ1-5, with 7 bases aligning to TRBD1. Germline trimming cut 5 bases from V and 1 base from J; bases unmatched to any gene: 2. Germline values: CDR1 SGHAT, CDR2 FQNNGV. The CDR3 contains 14 residues. CDR3 region: CASSMDRSNQPQHF. Here the CDR3 DNA reads TGTGCCAGCAGCATGGACAGGAGCAATCAGCCCCAGCATTTT. Variable domain in full (rest from reference TRBV11-2 and TRBJ1-5): EAGVAQSPRYKIIEKRQSVAFWCNPISGHATLYWYQQILGQGPKLLIQFQNNGVVDDSQLPKDRFSAERLKGVDSTLKIQPAKLEDSAVYLCASSMDRSNQPQHFGDGTRLSIL.

The table lists this clone with a count of one. The chain links TRBV27 to TRBJ2-6; D is ambiguous. The CDR3 loop spans 19 amino acids. The V gene lost 5 bases and the J gene lost 0 bases, with 20 bases spanning the gap. The germline V gene encodes CDR1 MNHEY and CDR2 SMNVEV (reference sequence). CDR3 residues: CASSPIKEYISSGANVLTF. Here the CDR3 DNA reads TGTGCCAGCAGTCCCATCAAGGAGTACATTAGCTCTGGGGCCAACGTCCTGACTTTC.

This chain joins TRBV18 and TRBJ1-1; 8 bases are shared with TRBD1. This CDR3 spans 14 amino acids. Unmatched junction bases numbered 3, after V lost 2 bases and J lost 4 bases. CDR1 is KGHSH, CDR2 LQKENI, per germline. The CDR3 DNA reads as TGTGCCAGCTCACCATCAGGGGGCTTCACTGAAGCTTTCTTT. It encodes CASSPSGGFTEAFF.